A selection of T cell receptor beta chains follows, all from one sample in a study of blood T cell repertoires in COVID-19. Clones were sequenced by immunoSEQ multiplex PCR, and TCRdb holds only the in-frame ones, with some missing. The data contain 300,000 to 400,000 clones, more than 70% of them singletons. The specimen sequenced was peripheral blood. All receptors come from an older woman with COVID-19, enrolled during active disease. Both conserved end residues are part of each CDR3. The D gene is left open where the match is weak. Rows give clone size only sometimes, using once, few, many, or a class for an expanded clone.

CDR3	DNA	V	size	D	J
CASSLEAYTGGARSGELFF	TGTGCCAGCAGCTTAGAGGCTTATACAGGGGGCGCAAGGTCCGGGGAGCTGTTTTTT	TRBV7-9	.	TRBD1	TRBJ2-2
CASGLRGEGGYTF	TGTGCCAGCGGCCTCCGGGGGGAAGGCGGCTACACCTTC	TRBV7-9	.	.	TRBJ1-2
CASSASRDRCGTEAFF	TGTGCCAGCAGCGCCTCCCGGGACAGGTGTGGCACTGAAGCTTTCTTT	TRBV21-1	.	.	TRBJ1-1
CASSPNLPYSGGDIEQFF	TGTGCCAGCAGTCCTAACCTCCCATATAGCGGGGGGGATATTGAGCAGTTCTTC	TRBV27	.	TRBD2	TRBJ2-1
CANEPDRGTNTGELFF	TGTGCCAACGAACCGGACAGGGGGACTAACACCGGGGAGCTGTTTTTT	TRBV9	.	TRBD1	TRBJ2-2
CASSEGQINTEAFF	TGTGCCAGCAGCGAGGGACAGATTAACACTGAAGCTTTCTTT	TRBV9	.	TRBD1	TRBJ1-1
CASSEPGHPEAFF	TGTGCCAGCAGTGAGCCAGGACACCCTGAAGCTTTCTTT	TRBV2	.	.	TRBJ1-1
CASSGGQVNTGELFF	TGCGCCAGCAGTGGGGGGCAGGTTAACACCGGGGAGCTGTTTTTT	TRBV10-1	.	.	TRBJ2-2
CSASEPRLAGGSNEQFF	TGCAGTGCTAGTGAGCCGAGACTAGCGGGGGGGAGTAATGAGCAGTTCTTC	TRBV20-1	once	TRBD2	TRBJ2-1
CASSRQGGETQYF	TGTGCCAGTTCGAGGCAGGGGGGAGAGACCCAGTACTTC	TRBV27	.	.	TRBJ2-5
CASRVAGGTTDTQYF	TGTGCCAGCAGGGTAGCGGGGGGGACCACAGATACGCAGTATTTT	TRBV2	.	TRBD2	TRBJ2-3
CATSEQGYGYTF	TGTGCCACCAGTGAGCAGGGCTATGGCTACACCTTC	TRBV24-1	.	.	TRBJ1-2
CASSPGGGYGYTF	TGCGCCAGCAGCCCCGGGGGGGGCTATGGCTACACCTTC	TRBV4-3	.	.	TRBJ1-2
CASSEGGAPGEQYF	TGTGCCAGCAGTGAAGGCGGGGCGCCGGGCGAGCAGTACTTC	TRBV6-1	.	.	TRBJ2-7
CASSRRGTGTSHAYEQYF	TGCGCCAGCAGCCGACGCGGGACAGGGACTTCCCACGCCTACGAGCAGTACTTC	TRBV4-1	.	TRBD1	TRBJ2-7
CASTDRFGQPQHF	TGTGCCAGTACAGACAGGTTCGGTCAGCCCCAGCATTTT	TRBV19	once	.	TRBJ1-5
CASSSEGQTYGYTF	TGTGCCAGCAGCTCGGAGGGACAGACCTATGGCTACACCTTC	TRBV5-5	.	TRBD1	TRBJ1-2
CASSEAQGPDNSPLHF	TGTGCCAGCAGTGAAGCCCAGGGGCCCGATAATTCACCCCTCCACTTT	TRBV2	.	.	TRBJ1-6